Listed below are T cell receptor beta chains from one sample, sequenced in a study of shared clonotypes between healthy human individuals. The assay was immunoSEQ multiplex PCR, and TCRdb's table has in-frame clones only and misses some. The sample has over a million clones, roughly 96% seen once; the top ten hold roughly 1.2%. Sequencing input: naive CD4+ T cells sorted from blood. All receptors come from a man younger than 45 in good health. Both conserved end residues are part of each CDR3. A D gene is named only where the DNA matches it firmly. Clone size appears in some rows only: once, few, many, or a class for an expanded clone.

v_call	j_call	clone_size	d_call	cdr3_aa	cdr3_nt
TRBV6-5	TRBJ2-5	NA	NA	CASSYSGPQETQYF	TGTGCCAGCAGTTACTCAGGGCCCCAAGAGACCCAGTACTTC
TRBV27	TRBJ1-5	NA	NA	CASSSLYSNQPQHF	TGTGCCAGCAGTTCGTTATATAGCAATCAGCCCCAGCATTTT
TRBV7-8	TRBJ1-5	NA	NA	CASSLDAGGNQPQHF	TGTGCCAGCAGCTTAGATGCAGGAGGCAATCAGCCCCAGCATTTT
TRBV7-2	TRBJ2-5	NA	NA	CASSPRGGTQYF	TGTGCCAGCAGCCCTCGAGGAGGGACCCAGTACTTC
TRBV19	TRBJ2-5	NA	NA	CASSILAWVETQYF	TGTGCCAGTAGTATACTAGCATGGGTTGAGACCCAGTACTTC
TRBV5-8	TRBJ1-5	NA	NA	CASSAQGGSNQPQHF	TGTGCCAGCAGCGCCCAGGGCGGGAGCAATCAGCCCCAGCATTTT
TRBV9	TRBJ1-2	NA	NA	CASSPEGVYGYTF	TGTGCCAGCAGCCCCGAAGGGGTTTATGGCTACACCTTC
TRBV7-2	TRBJ2-1	NA	NA	CASRASRAYNEQFF	TGTGCCAGCAGAGCCTCCAGGGCTTACAATGAGCAGTTCTTC
TRBV6-6	TRBJ2-5	NA	TRBD1	CASSYTDRGQQTQYF	TGTGCCAGCAGTTACACTGACAGGGGGCAACAGACCCAGTACTTC
TRBV4-2	TRBJ1-5	NA	NA	CASSQGVGGNQPQHF	TGTGCCAGCAGCCAAGGGGTGGGGGGCAATCAGCCCCAGCATTTT
TRBV27	TRBJ2-7	NA	TRBD2	CASRRLAGDSYEQYF	TGTGCCAGCAGAAGACTAGCGGGGGACTCCTACGAGCAGTACTTC
TRBV4-1	TRBJ1-2	NA	NA	CASSQVFGGADGYTF	TGCGCCAGCAGCCAAGTTTTCGGGGGGGCGGATGGCTACACCTTC
TRBV7-8	TRBJ2-1	NA	TRBD2	CASSLRLAGATYNEQFF	TGTGCCAGCAGCCTCCGACTAGCGGGGGCTACCTACAATGAGCAGTTCTTC
TRBV19	TRBJ2-2	NA	TRBD1	CASSASGTAILTGELFF	TGTGCCAGTAGTGCGTCCGGGACAGCTATACTCACCGGGGAGCTGTTTTTT
TRBV5-1	TRBJ2-2	NA	TRBD2	CASKFLAGENTGELFF	TGCGCCAGCAAATTCCTAGCGGGAGAGAACACCGGGGAGCTGTTTTTT
TRBV29-1	TRBJ2-7	NA	NA	CSAVQGIAYEQYF	TGCAGCGCCGTCCAGGGGATAGCCTACGAGCAGTACTTC
TRBV5-1	TRBJ2-1	NA	TRBD2	CASSLNGGLADNEQFF	TGCGCCAGCAGCCTCAACGGGGGACTAGCGGACAATGAGCAGTTCTTC
TRBV27	TRBJ1-4	NA	NA	CASRRQSNEKLFF	TGTGCCAGCAGACGACAGAGTAATGAAAAACTGTTTTTT
TRBV30	TRBJ2-4	once	NA	CAWSGSAKNIQYF	TGTGCCTGGAGCGGGAGTGCCAAAAACATTCAGTACTTC
TRBV19	TRBJ2-6	once	NA	CASGLHSGANVLTF	TGTGCCAGTGGTCTCCACTCTGGGGCCAACGTCCTGACTTTC
TRBV14	TRBJ2-7	NA	NA	CASSLGGGDEQYF	TGTGCCAGCAGCTTGGGTGGTGGGGACGAGCAGTACTTC
TRBV12-5	TRBJ2-1	NA	NA	CASGLGTSYNEQFF	TGTGCTAGTGGTTTAGGGACTTCCTACAATGAGCAGTTCTTC
TRBV14	TRBJ1-3	NA	NA	CASSHDTRDSLFRNTIYF	TGTGCCAGCAGCCACGATACCCGGGACTCTCTTTTTAGAAACACCATATATTTT
TRBV28	TRBJ1-3	NA	NA	CASTAGLSGNTIYF	TGTGCCAGCACGGCAGGCCTCTCTGGAAACACCATATATTTT
TRBV7-9	TRBJ2-1	NA	NA	CASSPPRGSYNEQFF	TGTGCCAGCAGCCCACCCAGGGGCTCCTACAATGAGCAGTTCTTC
TRBV18	TRBJ2-7	NA	NA	CASSLQYRVGEQYF	TGTGCCAGCTCACTACAATACAGGGTAGGCGAGCAGTACTTC
TRBV20-1	TRBJ1-2	NA	NA	CSARGPYGYTF	TGCAGTGCTAGAGGGCCCTATGGCTACACCTTC
TRBV5-5	TRBJ2-5	NA	TRBD1	CASSLDRGETQYF	TGTGCCAGCAGCTTGGACAGGGGCGAGACCCAGTACTTC
TRBV11-2	TRBJ2-7	NA	NA	CASSLVGVIGHEQYF	TGTGCCAGCAGCTTAGTCGGAGTTATTGGCCACGAGCAGTACTTC
TRBV19	TRBJ1-1	NA	TRBD1	CASSSRTGVVATEAFF	TGTGCCAGTAGTTCACGGACAGGGGTAGTGGCGACTGAAGCTTTCTTT
TRBV12-5	TRBJ2-1	NA	TRBD1	CASGSDRGRNNEQFF	TGTGCTAGTGGTTCCGACAGGGGGCGGAACAATGAGCAGTTCTTC
TRBV5-1	TRBJ1-4	once	NA	CASSLTTTNEKLFF	TGCGCCAGCAGCTTGACCACGACTAATGAAAAACTGTTTTTT
TRBV29-1	TRBJ2-7	once	NA	CSVKALVGYEQYF	TGCAGCGTAAAAGCGCTAGTTGGCTACGAGCAGTACTTC
TRBV7-6	TRBJ2-2	NA	NA	CASSLESVTADTGELFF	TGTGCCAGCAGCTTAGAGTCGGTGACTGCGGACACCGGGGAGCTGTTTTTT
TRBV2	TRBJ2-7	NA	NA	CASSEGYEQYF	TGTGCCAGCAGTGAAGGTTACGAGCAGTACTTC
TRBV2	TRBJ2-5	NA	NA	CASSEGGTQYF	TGTGCCAGCAGTGAAGGAGGGACCCAGTACTTC
TRBV10-3	TRBJ2-2	NA	NA	CAISVKGRTGELFF	TGTGCCATCAGTGTAAAGGGTCGCACCGGGGAGCTGTTTTTT
TRBV11-2	TRBJ2-2	NA	TRBD2	CASSPFPSGRGTGELFF	TGTGCCAGCAGCCCATTTCCTAGCGGGAGGGGTACCGGGGAGCTGTTTTTT
TRBV6-1	TRBJ2-1	once	NA	CASKTQGRVYNEQFF	TGTGCCAGCAAAACACAGGGAAGAGTTTACAATGAGCAGTTCTTC